This TCR beta chain was recorded in a study of T-cell reconstitution after alpha-beta-depleted transplantation in children. The CDR3 covers 19 residues. The germline V gene encodes CDR1 SGHTA and CDR2 FQGNSA. V dropped 2 bases and J dropped 0; count of bases not matched to a gene: 12. Unique molecular identifiers were built into the TCRbeta library. Using its own MiXCR run on the PCR reads, TCRdb lists one record per CDR3 protein. The top ten hold 4.5% to 6.5% of the sample, which has under 250,000 distinct CDR3 sequences, approximately 7% seen once. Regarding the study as a whole: There were some patients whose high TCRbeta diversity at day 60 came from surviving recipient T cells and thymic progenitors. Reportedly, only several hundred clones from non-depleted graft cells drove alpha-beta T-cell counts at about two months. At one year after transplant, newly produced T cells mostly accounted for T-cell counts and diversity.

This clonotype came up a few times. Its target is not known. The rearrangement joins TRBV7-2 to TRBJ1-5, with 8 bases aligning to TRBD1. The clonotype comes from a boy aged 2 to 9 with acute lymphoblastic leukemia, due to receive a stem cell transplant. The sequenced sample was PBMCs, obtained before TCRalphabeta/CD19-depleted stem cell transplant. DNA of the CDR3: TGTGCCAGCAGCTTAAGCGGGACAGGCCTCGGGTATAGCAATCAGCCCCAGCATTTT. It encodes CASSLSGTGLGYSNQPQHF.